These T cell receptor beta chains were read from a single sample in a study of read filtering for tumor transcriptome and immune sequencing. TCRdb analysed the reads with MiXCR anew, one entry per CDR3 protein. Among around 40,000 distinct CDR3 sequences listed, roughly 12% were seen once. The sequencing input was a population of CD138-negative cells sorted from bone marrow. These receptors originate from a donor at least 40 years old with multiple myeloma. CDR3s include the opening cysteine and the closing phenylalanine or tryptophan. D genes are given only for firm matches. A row's size may be missing; if present it is once, few, many or a size class.

j_call: TRBJ2-5; v_call: TRBV30; clone_size: many; d_call: -; cdr3_aa: CAWREETQYF; cdr3_nt: TGTGCCTGGAGAGAAGAGACCCAGTACTTC
j_call: TRBJ2-7; v_call: TRBV2; clone_size: many; d_call: -; cdr3_aa: CASSLGPGQYF; cdr3_nt: TGTGCCAGCAGTCTAGGCCCAGGACAGTACTTC
j_call: TRBJ1-1; v_call: TRBV4-2; clone_size: -; d_call: TRBD1; cdr3_aa: CASSPDRVSMNTEAFF; cdr3_nt: TGTGCCAGCAGCCCTGACAGGGTTTCCATGAACACTGAAGCTTTCTTT
j_call: TRBJ2-7; v_call: TRBV29-1; clone_size: many; d_call: TRBD1; cdr3_aa: CSVDRDYEQYF; cdr3_nt: TGCAGCGTAGACAGGGACTACGAGCAGTACTTC
j_call: TRBJ2-3; v_call: TRBV28; clone_size: many; d_call: -; cdr3_aa: CAFGGRDTDTQYF; cdr3_nt: TGTGCCTTTGGGGGGCGCGACACAGATACGCAGTATTTT
j_call: TRBJ2-3; v_call: TRBV13; clone_size: many; d_call: -; cdr3_aa: CASSLGAAAARTTDTQYF; cdr3_nt: TGTGCCAGCAGCTTAGGCGCGGCCGCCGCCAGAACCACAGATACGCAGTATTTT
j_call: TRBJ2-5; v_call: TRBV6-1; clone_size: many; d_call: -; cdr3_aa: CASSPRYVAGETQYF; cdr3_nt: TGTGCCAGCAGCCCGCGTTATGTCGCTGGCGAGACCCAGTACTTC
j_call: TRBJ2-3; v_call: TRBV7-2; clone_size: many; d_call: TRBD1; cdr3_aa: CASSRTGGRGTDTQYF; cdr3_nt: TGTGCCAGCAGCCGCACAGGGGGCCGAGGCACAGATACGCAGTATTTT
j_call: TRBJ2-7; v_call: TRBV27; clone_size: many; d_call: -; cdr3_aa: CASSGDYEQYF; cdr3_nt: TGTGCCAGCAGTGGAGACTACGAGCAGTACTTC
j_call: TRBJ2-7; v_call: TRBV7-8; clone_size: many; d_call: -; cdr3_aa: CASSLDRSSYEQYF; cdr3_nt: TGTGCCAGCAGCCTTGACAGGAGCTCCTACGAGCAGTACTTC
j_call: TRBJ2-5; v_call: TRBV11-2; clone_size: many; d_call: -; cdr3_aa: CASSFGQGQGETQYF; cdr3_nt: TGTGCCAGCAGCTTTGGGCAGGGGCAAGGAGAGACCCAGTACTTC
j_call: TRBJ2-1; v_call: TRBV29-1; clone_size: many; d_call: TRBD2; cdr3_aa: CSVDVAGARNEQFF; cdr3_nt: TGCAGCGTTGACGTAGCGGGGGCGAGGAATGAGCAGTTCTTC
j_call: TRBJ2-3; v_call: TRBV2; clone_size: many; d_call: -; cdr3_aa: CASGQPQYF; cdr3_nt: TGTGCCAGCGGACAGCCGCAGTATTTT
j_call: TRBJ2-1; v_call: TRBV11-2; clone_size: many; d_call: TRBD2; cdr3_aa: CASSLLAGGFAEQFF; cdr3_nt: TGTGCCAGCAGCCTGCTAGCGGGGGGGTTTGCTGAGCAGTTCTTC
j_call: TRBJ2-5; v_call: TRBV10-2; clone_size: many; d_call: -; cdr3_aa: CASRLGETQYF; cdr3_nt: TGCGCCAGCAGATTGGGGGAGACCCAGTACTTC
j_call: TRBJ1-6; v_call: TRBV10-2; clone_size: few; d_call: -; cdr3_aa: CASGSGDFTYNSPLHF; cdr3_nt: TGCGCCAGCGGGTCAGGGGATTTCACCTATAATTCACCCCTCCACTTT
j_call: TRBJ2-7; v_call: TRBV7-2; clone_size: many; d_call: -; cdr3_aa: CASSGYEQYF; cdr3_nt: TGTGCCAGCAGTGGGTACGAGCAGTACTTC
j_call: TRBJ2-5; v_call: TRBV29-1; clone_size: many; d_call: -; cdr3_aa: CSVVNVMEAETQYF; cdr3_nt: TGCAGCGTTGTAAACGTAATGGAGGCGGAGACCCAGTACTTC
j_call: TRBJ1-5; v_call: TRBV6-2/TRBV6-3; clone_size: many; d_call: TRBD1; cdr3_aa: CASSFLRDRGSNQPQHF; cdr3_nt: TGTGCCAGCAGTTTCCTCCGGGACAGGGGTAGCAATCAGCCCCAGCATTTT
j_call: TRBJ2-5; v_call: TRBV4-1; clone_size: -; d_call: -; cdr3_aa: CASSPKQRTGQETQYF; cdr3_nt: TGCGCCAGCAGCCCGAAACAGAGGACGGGCCAAGAGACCCAGTACTTC
j_call: TRBJ2-1; v_call: TRBV7-9; clone_size: many; d_call: TRBD2; cdr3_aa: CASSFGGGWRGAYNEQFF; cdr3_nt: TGTGCCAGCAGCTTTGGAGGGGGATGGCGGGGGGCCTACAATGAGCAGTTCTTC
j_call: TRBJ2-6; v_call: TRBV28; clone_size: many; d_call: -; cdr3_aa: CASSSSGAGANVLTF; cdr3_nt: TGTGCCAGCAGTTCCTCAGGGGCCGGGGCCAACGTCCTGACTTTC
j_call: TRBJ2-1; v_call: TRBV7-9; clone_size: many; d_call: TRBD1; cdr3_aa: CASSQSWTGYNEQFF; cdr3_nt: TGTGCCAGCAGCCAAAGCTGGACAGGGTACAATGAGCAGTTCTTC
j_call: TRBJ2-5; v_call: TRBV12-3/TRBV12-4; clone_size: -; d_call: -; cdr3_aa: CASSTTETQYF; cdr3_nt: TGTGCCAGCAGTACAACAGAGACCCAGTACTTC
j_call: TRBJ1-4; v_call: TRBV11-2; clone_size: many; d_call: -; cdr3_aa: CASSLLEKLFF; cdr3_nt: TGTGCCAGCAGCTTGCTGGAAAAACTGTTTTTT
j_call: TRBJ2-7; v_call: TRBV5-5; clone_size: many; d_call: TRBD1; cdr3_aa: CASTDRGRLKQYF; cdr3_nt: TGTGCCAGTACGGACAGGGGGCGATTGAAGCAGTACTTC
j_call: TRBJ2-5; v_call: TRBV7-2; clone_size: many; d_call: -; cdr3_aa: CASSLGGFQETQYF; cdr3_nt: TGTGCCAGCAGCTTAGGTGGATTTCAAGAGACCCAGTACTTC
j_call: TRBJ1-1; v_call: TRBV20-1; clone_size: many; d_call: TRBD1; cdr3_aa: CSTLSYQDRANTEAFF; cdr3_nt: TGCAGTACGTTGTCCTACCAAGACAGGGCGAACACTGAAGCTTTCTTT
j_call: TRBJ1-1; v_call: TRBV14; clone_size: many; d_call: -; cdr3_aa: CASSLSGQETAFF; cdr3_nt: TGTGCCAGCAGCCTCTCTGGGCAGGAGACGGCTTTCTTT
j_call: TRBJ2-3; v_call: TRBV10-3; clone_size: many; d_call: TRBD2; cdr3_aa: CAISLSPLSSGGTDTQYF; cdr3_nt: TGTGCCATCAGCCTTTCGCCCTTGTCTAGCGGGGGCACAGATACGCAGTATTTT
j_call: TRBJ2-3; v_call: TRBV5-1; clone_size: few; d_call: TRBD1; cdr3_aa: CASGPNRGRDTQYF; cdr3_nt: TGCGCCAGCGGGCCAAACAGGGGCAGGGATACGCAGTATTTT
j_call: TRBJ2-3; v_call: TRBV2; clone_size: many; d_call: -; cdr3_aa: CASTGPSTDTQYF; cdr3_nt: TGTGCCAGCACGGGACCGTCCACAGATACGCAGTATTTT
j_call: TRBJ2-1; v_call: TRBV20-1; clone_size: many; d_call: TRBD2; cdr3_aa: CSAREWVAGGYNEQFF; cdr3_nt: TGCAGTGCTAGAGAGTGGGTAGCGGGGGGTTACAATGAGCAGTTCTTC